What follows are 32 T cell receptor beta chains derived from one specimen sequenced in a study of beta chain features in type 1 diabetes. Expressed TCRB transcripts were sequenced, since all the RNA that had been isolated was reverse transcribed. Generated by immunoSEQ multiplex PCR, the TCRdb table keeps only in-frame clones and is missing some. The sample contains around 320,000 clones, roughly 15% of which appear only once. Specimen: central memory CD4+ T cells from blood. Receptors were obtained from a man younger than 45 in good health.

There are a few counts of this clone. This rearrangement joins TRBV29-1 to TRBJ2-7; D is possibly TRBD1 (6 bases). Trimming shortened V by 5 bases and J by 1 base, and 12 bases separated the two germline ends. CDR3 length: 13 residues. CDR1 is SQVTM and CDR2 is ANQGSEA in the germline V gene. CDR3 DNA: TGCAGCGTTCTCACAGGGAGATCCTACGAGCAGTACTTC. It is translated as CSVLTGRSYEQYF.

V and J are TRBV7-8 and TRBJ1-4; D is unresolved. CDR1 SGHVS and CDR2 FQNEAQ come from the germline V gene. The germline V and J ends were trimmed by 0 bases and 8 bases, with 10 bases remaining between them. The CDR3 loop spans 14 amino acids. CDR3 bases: TGTGCCAGCAGCTTAGCGGCTAGTCGGGAAAAACTGTTTTTT. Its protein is CASSLAASREKLFF.

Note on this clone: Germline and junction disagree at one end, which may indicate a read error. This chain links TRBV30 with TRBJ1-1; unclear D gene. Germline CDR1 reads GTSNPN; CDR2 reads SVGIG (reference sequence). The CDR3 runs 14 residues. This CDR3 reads CAWSADYLNAEAFF. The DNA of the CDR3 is TGTGCCTGGAGTGCCGACTACTTGAACGCTGAAGCTTTCTTT.

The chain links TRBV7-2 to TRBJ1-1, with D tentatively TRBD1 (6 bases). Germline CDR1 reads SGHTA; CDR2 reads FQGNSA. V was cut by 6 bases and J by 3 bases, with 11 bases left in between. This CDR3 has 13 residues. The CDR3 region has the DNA TGTGCCAGCAGACAGCGACAGGACACTGAAGCTTTCTTT. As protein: CASRQRQDTEAFF.

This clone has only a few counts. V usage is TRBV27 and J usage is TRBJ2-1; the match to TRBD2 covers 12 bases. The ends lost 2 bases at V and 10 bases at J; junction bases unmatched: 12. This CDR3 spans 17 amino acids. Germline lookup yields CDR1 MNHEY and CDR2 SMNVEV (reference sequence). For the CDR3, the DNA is TGTGCCAGCAGTTTAAAATCGGCTAGCGGGAGGGCAGGGGAGCAGTTCTTC. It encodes CASSLKSASGRAGEQFF.

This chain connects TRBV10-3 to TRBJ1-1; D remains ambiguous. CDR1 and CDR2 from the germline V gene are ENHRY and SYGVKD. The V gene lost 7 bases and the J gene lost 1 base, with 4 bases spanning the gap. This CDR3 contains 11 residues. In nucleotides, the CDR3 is TGTGCCATCAAGGGGAACACTGAAGCTTTCTTT. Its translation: CAIKGNTEAFF.

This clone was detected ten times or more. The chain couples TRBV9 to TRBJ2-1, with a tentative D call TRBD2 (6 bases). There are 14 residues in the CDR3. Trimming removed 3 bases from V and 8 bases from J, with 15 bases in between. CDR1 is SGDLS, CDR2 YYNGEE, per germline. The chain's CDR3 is CASSALTSLDEQFF. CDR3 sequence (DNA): TGTGCCAGCAGCGCGCTTACTAGCTTGGATGAGCAGTTCTTC.

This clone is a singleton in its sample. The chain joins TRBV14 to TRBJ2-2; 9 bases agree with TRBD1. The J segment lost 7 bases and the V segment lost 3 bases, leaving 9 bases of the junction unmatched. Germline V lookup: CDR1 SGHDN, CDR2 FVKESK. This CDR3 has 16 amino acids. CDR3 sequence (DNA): TGTGCCAGCAGCCAGACCGGGACAGGGAGTAACGGGGAGCTGTTTTTT. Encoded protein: CASSQTGTGSNGELFF.

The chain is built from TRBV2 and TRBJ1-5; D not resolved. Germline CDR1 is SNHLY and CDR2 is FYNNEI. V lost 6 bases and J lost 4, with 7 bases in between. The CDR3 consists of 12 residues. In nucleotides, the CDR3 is TGTGCCAGCAGCGGAAATAATCAGCCCCAGCATTTT. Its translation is CASSGNNQPQHF.

The CDR3 DNA reads TGTGCCAGCAGCTTAACGGGACAGGGGTGGAATGAGCAGTTCTTC. Amino acid sequence: CASSLTGQGWNEQFF. The V call is TRBV7-2, the J call TRBJ2-1; 10 positions agree with TRBD1. The V segment lost 2 bases and the J segment 7 bases; nucleotides outside the gene matches: 5. Germline CDR1 is SGHTA and CDR2 is FQGNSA. The CDR3 has 15 amino acids.

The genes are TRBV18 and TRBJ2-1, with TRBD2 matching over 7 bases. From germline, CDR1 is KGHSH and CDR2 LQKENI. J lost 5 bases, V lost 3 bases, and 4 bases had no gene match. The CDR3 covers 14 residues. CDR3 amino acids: CASSPERGNNEQFF. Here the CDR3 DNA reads TGTGCCAGCTCACCTGAGCGGGGAAACAATGAGCAGTTCTTC.

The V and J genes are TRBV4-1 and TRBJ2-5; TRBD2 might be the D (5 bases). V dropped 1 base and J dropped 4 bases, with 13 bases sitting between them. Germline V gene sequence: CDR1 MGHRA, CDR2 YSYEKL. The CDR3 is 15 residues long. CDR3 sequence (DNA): TGCGCCAGCAGCCAAGTTCTGGGCCGGGGAGAGACCCAGTACTTC. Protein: CASSQVLGRGETQYF.

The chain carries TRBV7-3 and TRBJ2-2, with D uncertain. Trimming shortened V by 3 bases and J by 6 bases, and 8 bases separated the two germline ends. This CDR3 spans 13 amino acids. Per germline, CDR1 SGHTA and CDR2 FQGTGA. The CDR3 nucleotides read TGTGCCAGCAGCTTGGGTACCGCCGGGGAGCTGTTTTTT. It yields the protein CASSLGTAGELFF.

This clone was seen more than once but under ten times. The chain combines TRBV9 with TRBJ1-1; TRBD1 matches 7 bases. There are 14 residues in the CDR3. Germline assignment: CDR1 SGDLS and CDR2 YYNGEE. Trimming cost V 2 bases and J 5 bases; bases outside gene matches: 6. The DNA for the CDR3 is TGTGCCAGCAGCGTCCGAGACAGGGTAACTGAAGCTTTCTTT. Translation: CASSVRDRVTEAFF.

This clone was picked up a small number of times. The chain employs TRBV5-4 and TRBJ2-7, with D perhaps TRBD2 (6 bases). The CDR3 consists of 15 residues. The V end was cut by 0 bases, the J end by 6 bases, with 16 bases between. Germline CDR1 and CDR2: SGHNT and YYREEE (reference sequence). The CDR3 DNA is TGTGCCAGCAGCTTGGCCGGAGGGATTGTTGGCGAGCAGTACTTC. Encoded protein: CASSLAGGIVGEQYF.

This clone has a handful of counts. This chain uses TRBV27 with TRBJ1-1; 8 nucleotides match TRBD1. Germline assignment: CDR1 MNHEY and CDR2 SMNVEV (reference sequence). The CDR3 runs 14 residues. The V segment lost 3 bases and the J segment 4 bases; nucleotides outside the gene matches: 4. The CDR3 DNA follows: TGTGCCAGCAGTTTCGGACAGGGAGGCACTGAAGCTTTCTTT. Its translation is CASSFGQGGTEAFF.

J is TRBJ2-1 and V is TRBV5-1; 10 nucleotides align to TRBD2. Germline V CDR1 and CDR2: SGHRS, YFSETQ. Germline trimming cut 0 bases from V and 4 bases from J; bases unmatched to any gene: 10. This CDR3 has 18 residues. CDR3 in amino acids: CASSLGLAGAILYNEQFF. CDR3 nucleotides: TGCGCCAGCAGCTTGGGGCTAGCGGGGGCGATACTTTACAATGAGCAGTTCTTC.

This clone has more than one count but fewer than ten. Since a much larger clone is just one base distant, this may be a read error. CDR3: CASRGGETQYF. CDR3 in DNA: TGTGCCAGCAGGGGGGGAGAGACCCAGTACTTC. The V gene is TRBV11-2, the J gene TRBJ2-5, with TRBD2 as a possible D gene (6 bases). The CDR3 contains 11 residues. V lost 6 bases and J 4 bases, leaving 6 bases between the germline ends. Germline CDR1 is SGHAT and CDR2 is FQNNGV. The full variable domain, its missing parts supplied by reference TRBV11-2 and TRBJ2-5, is EAGVAQSPRYKIIEKRQSVAFWCNPISGHATLYWYQQILGQGPKLLIQFQNNGVVDDSQLPKDRFSAERLKGVDSTLKIQPAKLEDSAVYLCASRGGETQYFGPGTRLLVL.

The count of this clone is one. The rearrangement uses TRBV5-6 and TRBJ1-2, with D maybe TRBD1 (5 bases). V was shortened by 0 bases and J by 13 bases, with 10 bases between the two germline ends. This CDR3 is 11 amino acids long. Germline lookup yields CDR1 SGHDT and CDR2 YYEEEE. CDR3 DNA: TGTGCCAGCAGCTTGGGGACGGGACTCACCTTC. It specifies CASSLGTGLTF.

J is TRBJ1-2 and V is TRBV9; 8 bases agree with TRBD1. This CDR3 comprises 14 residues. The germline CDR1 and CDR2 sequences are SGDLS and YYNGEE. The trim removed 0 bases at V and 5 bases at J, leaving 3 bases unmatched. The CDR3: CASSVEDREYGYTF. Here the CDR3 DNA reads TGTGCCAGCAGCGTAGAGGACAGGGAGTATGGCTACACCTTC.

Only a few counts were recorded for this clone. This CDR3 reads CASSQDRRSGGYEQYF. DNA for the CDR3: TGTGCCAGCAGCCAAGATCGAAGGTCGGGGGGCTACGAGCAGTACTTC. This chain uses TRBV14 with TRBJ2-7; the match to TRBD2 covers 7 bases. Germline V gene sequence: CDR1 SGHDN, CDR2 FVKESK. The CDR3 is 16 residues long. The junction had 8 bases not matched to a gene; V was cut back by 0 bases and J by 3 bases.

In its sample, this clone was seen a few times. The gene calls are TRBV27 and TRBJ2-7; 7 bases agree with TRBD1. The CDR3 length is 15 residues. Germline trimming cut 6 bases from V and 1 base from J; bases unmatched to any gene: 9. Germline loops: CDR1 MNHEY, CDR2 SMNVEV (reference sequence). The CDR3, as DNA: TGTGCCAGCAGGACGACAGGGTTTGGATCCTACGAGCAGTACGTC. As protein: CASRTTGFGSYEQYV.

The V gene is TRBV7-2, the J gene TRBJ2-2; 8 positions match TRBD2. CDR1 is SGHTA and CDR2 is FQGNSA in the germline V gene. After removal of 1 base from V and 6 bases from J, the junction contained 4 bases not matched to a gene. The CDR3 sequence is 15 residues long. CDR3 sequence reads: CASSLVGTSSGELFF. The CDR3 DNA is TGTGCCAGCAGCTTAGTTGGGACTAGTTCCGGGGAGCTGTTTTTT.

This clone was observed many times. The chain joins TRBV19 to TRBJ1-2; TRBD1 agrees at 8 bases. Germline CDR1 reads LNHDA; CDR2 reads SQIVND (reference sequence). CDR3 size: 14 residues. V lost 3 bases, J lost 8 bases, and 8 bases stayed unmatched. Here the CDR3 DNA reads TGTGCCAGTAGTATCCTCGACAGGGGAGGCGGCTACACCTTC. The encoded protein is CASSILDRGGGYTF.

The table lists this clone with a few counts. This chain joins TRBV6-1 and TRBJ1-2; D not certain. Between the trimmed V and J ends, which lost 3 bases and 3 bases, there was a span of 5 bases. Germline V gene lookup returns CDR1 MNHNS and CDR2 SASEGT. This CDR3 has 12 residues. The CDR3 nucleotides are TGTGCCAGCAGTGATCAGTACTATGGCTACACCTTC. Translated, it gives CASSDQYYGYTF.

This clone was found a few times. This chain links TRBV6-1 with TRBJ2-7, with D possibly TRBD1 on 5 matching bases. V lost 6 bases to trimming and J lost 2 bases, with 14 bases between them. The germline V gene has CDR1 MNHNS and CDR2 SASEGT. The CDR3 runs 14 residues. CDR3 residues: CASSVHKGTYEQYV. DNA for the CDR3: TGTGCCAGCAGCGTGCATAAGGGGACCTACGAGCAGTACGTC.

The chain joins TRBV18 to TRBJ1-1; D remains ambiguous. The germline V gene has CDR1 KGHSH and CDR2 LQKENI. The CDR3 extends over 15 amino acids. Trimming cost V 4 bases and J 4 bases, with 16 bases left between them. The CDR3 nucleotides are TGTGCCAGCTCACTGAGAAACGGGGTTATCACTGAAGCTTTCTTT. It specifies CASSLRNGVITEAFF.

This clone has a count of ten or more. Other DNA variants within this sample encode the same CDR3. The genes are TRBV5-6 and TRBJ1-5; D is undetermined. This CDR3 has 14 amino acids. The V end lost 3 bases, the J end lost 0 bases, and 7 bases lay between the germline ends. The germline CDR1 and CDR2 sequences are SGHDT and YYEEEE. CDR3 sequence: CASSSGLSNQPQHF. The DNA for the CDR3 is TGTGCCAGCAGCTCCGGGCTTAGCAATCAGCCCCAGCATTTT.

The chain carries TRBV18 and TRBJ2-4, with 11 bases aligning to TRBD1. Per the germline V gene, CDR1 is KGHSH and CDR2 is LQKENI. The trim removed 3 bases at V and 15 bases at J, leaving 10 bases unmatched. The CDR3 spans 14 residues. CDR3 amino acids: CASSPGQGELPAYF. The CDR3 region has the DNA TGTGCCAGCTCACCGGGACAGGGGGAGCTCCCGGCGTACTTC.

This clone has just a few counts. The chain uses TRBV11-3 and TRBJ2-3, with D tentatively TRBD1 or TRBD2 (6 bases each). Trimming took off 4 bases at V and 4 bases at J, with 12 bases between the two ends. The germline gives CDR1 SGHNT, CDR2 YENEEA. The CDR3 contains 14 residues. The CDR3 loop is CASSSGAVSDTQYF. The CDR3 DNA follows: TGTGCCAGCAGCTCGGGGGCTGTATCAGATACGCAGTATTTT.

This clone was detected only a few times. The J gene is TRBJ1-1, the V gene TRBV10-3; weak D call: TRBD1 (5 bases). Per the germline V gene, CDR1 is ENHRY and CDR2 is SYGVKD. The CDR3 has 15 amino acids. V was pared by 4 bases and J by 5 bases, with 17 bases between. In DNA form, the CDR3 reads TGTGCCATCAGTGTTCGGCCTGTAGGGGAAACTGAAGCTTTCTTT. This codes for CAISVRPVGETEAFF.

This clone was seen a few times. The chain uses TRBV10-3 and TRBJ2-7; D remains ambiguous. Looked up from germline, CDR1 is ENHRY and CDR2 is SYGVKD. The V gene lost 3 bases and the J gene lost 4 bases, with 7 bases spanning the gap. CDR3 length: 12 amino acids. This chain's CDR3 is CAISDTSYEQYV. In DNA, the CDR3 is TGTGCCATCAGTGATACCTCATACGAGCAGTACGTC.